The subject of this entry is one T cell receptor (beta chain). These data are taken from a study of T cell changes during pregnancy in multiple sclerosis. Some clones are missing from TCRdb's copy, which holds only in-frame ones; the method was immunoSEQ multiplex PCR. The sample lists over 50,000 clones; approximately 87% were seen once. CDR3 length equals 14 residues. V trimming: 6 bases; J trimming: 9 bases; junction bases outside the gene matches: 8. CDR1 KGHSH and CDR2 LQKENI come from the germline V gene. V and J are TRBV18 and TRBJ2-1; 10 bases align to TRBD1. The sequencing sample was made of peripheral blood from another person, used as feeder cells. The receptor was derived from a human donor whose cells served as feeder cells for cultures in a pregnancy study. The CDR3 spells CASSPGQGEVEQFF. The CDR3 DNA reads as TGTGCCAGCTCGCCAGGACAGGGGGAAGTTGAGCAGTTCTTC.